The clone carrying this T cell receptor (beta chain) was seen more than once but under ten times. Its specificity is not known. The sample comes from a study of beta chain features in type 1 diabetes. Findings and limits, study-wide: TCRB CDR3 length was moderately but significantly reduced in all four CD4+ subsets of Type 1 diabetes patients. For patients, the naive, central memory and Treg TCRB repertoires appeared more alike than for healthy donors. It was not settled here whether HLA type affects TCRB rearrangement.

Germline CDR1 and CDR2: SGHDT and YYEEEE. The ends lost 4 bases at V and 8 bases at J; junction bases unmatched: 10. The CDR3 is 14 amino acids. Reverse transcribing all isolated RNA meant expressed TCRB transcripts were sequenced. TCRdb's copy holds only in-frame clones and misses some; the assay was immunoSEQ multiplex PCR. The sample consists of about 210,000 clones, roughly a tenth of them appearing once. A CD45RO/CCR7/CD25/CD127/CD95/CD27 panel sorted naive, central memory, regulatory and stem cell-like memory CD4+ cells. The sequenced sample consisted of central memory CD4+ T cells from blood. This TCR derives from a man aged 18 to 29 in good health. This chain uses TRBV5-6 with TRBJ2-7; 9 positions agree with TRBD1. The CDR3: CASSPGTGLIQQYF. CDR3 sequence (DNA): TGTGCCAGCAGCCCCGGGACAGGGTTGATTCAGCAGTACTTC.